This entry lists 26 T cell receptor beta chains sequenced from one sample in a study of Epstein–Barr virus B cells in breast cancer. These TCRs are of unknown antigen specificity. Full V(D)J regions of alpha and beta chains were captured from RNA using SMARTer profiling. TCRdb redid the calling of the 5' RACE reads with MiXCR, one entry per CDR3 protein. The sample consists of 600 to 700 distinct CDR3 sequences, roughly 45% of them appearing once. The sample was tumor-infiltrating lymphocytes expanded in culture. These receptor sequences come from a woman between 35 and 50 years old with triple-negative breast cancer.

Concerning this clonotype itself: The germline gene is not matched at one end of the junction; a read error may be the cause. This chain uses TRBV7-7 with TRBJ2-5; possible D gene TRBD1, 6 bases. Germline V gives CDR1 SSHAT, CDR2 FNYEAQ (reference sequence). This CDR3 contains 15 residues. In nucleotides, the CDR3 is TGTGCTAGCAGCCCGCAGTTGCCAGGGGAGGAGACCCAGTACTTC. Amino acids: CASSPQLPGEETQYF.

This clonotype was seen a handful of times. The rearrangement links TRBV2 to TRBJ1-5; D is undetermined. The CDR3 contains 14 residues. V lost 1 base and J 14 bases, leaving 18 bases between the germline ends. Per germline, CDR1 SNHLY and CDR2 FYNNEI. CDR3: CASSEGRGNTGEHF. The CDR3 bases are TGTGCCAGCAGTGAAGGTAGAGGGAACACCGGGGAGCATTTT.

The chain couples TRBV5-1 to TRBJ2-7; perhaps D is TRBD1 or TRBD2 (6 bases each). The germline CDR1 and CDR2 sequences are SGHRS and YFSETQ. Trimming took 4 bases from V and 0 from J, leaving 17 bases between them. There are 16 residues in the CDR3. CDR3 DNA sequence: TGCGCCAGCAGCCGGGACCCGGGGGCGAGCTCCTACGAGCAGTACTTC. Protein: CASSRDPGASSYEQYF.

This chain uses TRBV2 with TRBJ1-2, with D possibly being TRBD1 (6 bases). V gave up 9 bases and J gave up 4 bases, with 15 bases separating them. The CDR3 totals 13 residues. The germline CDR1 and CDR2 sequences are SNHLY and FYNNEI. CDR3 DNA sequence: TGTGCCAGGGACAGAGGGGACACCTATGGCTACACCTTC. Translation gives CARDRGDTYGYTF.

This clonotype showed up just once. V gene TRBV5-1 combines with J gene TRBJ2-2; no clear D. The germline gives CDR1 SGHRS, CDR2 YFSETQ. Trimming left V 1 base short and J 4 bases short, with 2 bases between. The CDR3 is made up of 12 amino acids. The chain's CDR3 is CASSLITGELFF. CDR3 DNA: TGCGCCAGCAGCTTGATCACCGGGGAGCTGTTTTTT. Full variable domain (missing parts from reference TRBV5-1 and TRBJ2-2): KAGVTQTPRYLIKTRGQQVTLSCSPISGHRSVSWYQQTPGQGLQFLFEYFSETQRNKGNFPGRFSGRQFSNSRSEMNVSTLELGDSALYLCASSLITGELFFGEGSRLTVL.

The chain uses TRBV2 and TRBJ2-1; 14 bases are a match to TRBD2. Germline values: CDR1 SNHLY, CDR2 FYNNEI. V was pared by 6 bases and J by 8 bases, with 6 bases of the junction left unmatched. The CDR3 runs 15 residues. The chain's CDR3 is CASRGTSGSTDEQFF. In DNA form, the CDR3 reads TGTGCCAGCAGGGGGACTAGCGGGAGTACGGATGAGCAGTTCTTC.

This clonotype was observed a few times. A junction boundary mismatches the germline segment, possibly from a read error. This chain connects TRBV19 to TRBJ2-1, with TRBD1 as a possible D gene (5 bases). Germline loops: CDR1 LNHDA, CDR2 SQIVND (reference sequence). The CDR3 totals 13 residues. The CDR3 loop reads CASSWGLYNEQFF. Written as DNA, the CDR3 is TGTGCCAGTAGTTGGGGCCTCTACAATGAGCAGTTCTTT. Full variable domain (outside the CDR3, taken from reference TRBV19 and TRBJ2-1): DGGITQSPKYLFRKEGQNVTLSCEQNLNHDAMYWYRQDPGQGLRLIYYSQIVNDFQKGDIAEGYSVSREKKESFPLTVTSAQKNPTAFYLCASSWGLYNEQFFGPGTRLTVL.

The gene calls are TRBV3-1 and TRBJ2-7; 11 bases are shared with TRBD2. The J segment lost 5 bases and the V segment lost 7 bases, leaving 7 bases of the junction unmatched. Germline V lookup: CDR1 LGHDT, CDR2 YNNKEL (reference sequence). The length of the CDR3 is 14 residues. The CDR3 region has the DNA TGTGCCAGCAAAAATAGCGGGGGGGCCGACGAGCAGTACTTC. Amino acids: CASKNSGGADEQYF.

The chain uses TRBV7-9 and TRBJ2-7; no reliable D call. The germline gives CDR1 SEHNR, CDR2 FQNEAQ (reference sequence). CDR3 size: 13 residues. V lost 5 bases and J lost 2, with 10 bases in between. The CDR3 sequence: CASSPAGTYEQYF. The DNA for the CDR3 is TGTGCCAGCAGCCCTGCTGGAACCTACGAGCAGTACTTC.

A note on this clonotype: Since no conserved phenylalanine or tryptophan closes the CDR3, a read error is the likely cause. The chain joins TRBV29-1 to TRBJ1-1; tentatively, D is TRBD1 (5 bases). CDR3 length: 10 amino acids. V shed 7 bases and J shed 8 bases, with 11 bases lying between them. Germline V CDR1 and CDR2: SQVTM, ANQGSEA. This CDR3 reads CSGWEGEAFS. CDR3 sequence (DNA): TGCAGCGGCTGGGAGGGGGAAGCTTTCTCT.

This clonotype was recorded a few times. The CDR3 reads CATLRGSSYEQYF. CDR3 nucleotide sequence: TGTGCCACCCTGAGGGGGAGCTCCTACGAGCAGTACTTC. The chain recombines TRBV28 with TRBJ2-7, with a weak D call TRBD1 (6 bases). The CDR3 is 13 residues long. Germline CDR1 and CDR2: MDHEN and SYDVKM. V lost 10 bases to trimming and J lost 0 bases, with 13 bases between them.

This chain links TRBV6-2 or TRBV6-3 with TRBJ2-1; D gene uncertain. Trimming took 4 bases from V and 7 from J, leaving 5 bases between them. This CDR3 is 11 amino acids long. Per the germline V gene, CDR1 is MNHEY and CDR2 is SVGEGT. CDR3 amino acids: CASSFRNEQFF. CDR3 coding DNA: TGTGCCAGCAGTTTTCGGAATGAGCAGTTCTTC.

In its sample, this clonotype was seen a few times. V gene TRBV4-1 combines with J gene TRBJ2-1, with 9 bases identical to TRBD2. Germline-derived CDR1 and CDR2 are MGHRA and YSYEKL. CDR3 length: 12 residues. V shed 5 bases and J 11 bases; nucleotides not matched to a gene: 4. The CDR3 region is CASSYSGGQQFF. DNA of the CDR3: TGCGCCAGCAGCTATAGCGGGGGCCAGCAGTTCTTC.

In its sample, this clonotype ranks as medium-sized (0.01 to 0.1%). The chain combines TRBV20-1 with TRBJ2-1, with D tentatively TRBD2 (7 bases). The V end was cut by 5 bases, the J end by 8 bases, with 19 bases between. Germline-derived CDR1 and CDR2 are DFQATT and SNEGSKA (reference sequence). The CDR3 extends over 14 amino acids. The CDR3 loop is CSASRGGRSDEQFF. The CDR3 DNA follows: TGCAGTGCTTCTCGCGGGGGCCGCTCGGATGAGCAGTTCTTC.

In nucleotides, the CDR3 is TGTGCCAGCAGTACGTTTTGGGGGGGGCAGGAGACCCAGTACTTC. Amino acid sequence: CASSTFWGGQETQYF. The V call is TRBV6-5, the J call TRBJ2-5; TRBD2 is a possible D gene (7 bases). Germline V gene data show CDR1 as MNHEY and CDR2 as SVGAGI. The CDR3 is made up of 15 amino acids. Trimming shortened V by 5 bases and J by 5 bases, and 18 bases separated the two germline ends.

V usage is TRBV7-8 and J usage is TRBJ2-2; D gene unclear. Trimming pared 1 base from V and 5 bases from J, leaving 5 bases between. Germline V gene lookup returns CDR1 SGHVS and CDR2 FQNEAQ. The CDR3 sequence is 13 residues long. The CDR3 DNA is TGTGCCAGCAGCTTAGTCCCGACCGGGGAGCTGTTTTTT. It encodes CASSLVPTGELFF.

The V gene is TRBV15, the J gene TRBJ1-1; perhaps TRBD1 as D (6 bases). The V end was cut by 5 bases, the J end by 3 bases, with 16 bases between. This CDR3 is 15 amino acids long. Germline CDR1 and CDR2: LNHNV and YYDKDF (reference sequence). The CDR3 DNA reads TGTGCCACCAGCCCTGAGGGGGGGCGCGACACTGAAGCTTTCTTT. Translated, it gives CATSPEGGRDTEAFF.

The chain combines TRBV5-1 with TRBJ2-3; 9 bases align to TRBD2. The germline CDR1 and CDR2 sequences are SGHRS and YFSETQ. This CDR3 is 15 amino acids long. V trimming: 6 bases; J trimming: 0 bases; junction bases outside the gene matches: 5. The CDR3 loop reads CASTLSGRSTDTQYF. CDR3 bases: TGCGCCAGCACCCTCAGCGGGAGGAGCACAGATACGCAGTATTTT.

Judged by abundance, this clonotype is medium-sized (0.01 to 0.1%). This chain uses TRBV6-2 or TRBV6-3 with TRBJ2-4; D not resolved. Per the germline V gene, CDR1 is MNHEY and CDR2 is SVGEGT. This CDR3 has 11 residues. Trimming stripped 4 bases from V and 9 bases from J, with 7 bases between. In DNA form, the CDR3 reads TGTGCCAGCAGTTGGCGAGGCATTCAGTACTTC. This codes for CASSWRGIQYF.

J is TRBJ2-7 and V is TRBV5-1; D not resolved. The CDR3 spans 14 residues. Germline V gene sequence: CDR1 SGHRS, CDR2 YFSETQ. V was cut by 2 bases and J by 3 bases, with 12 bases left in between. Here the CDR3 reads CASSFQDGNYEQYF. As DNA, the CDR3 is TGCGCCAGCAGCTTCCAGGACGGAAACTACGAGCAGTACTTC.

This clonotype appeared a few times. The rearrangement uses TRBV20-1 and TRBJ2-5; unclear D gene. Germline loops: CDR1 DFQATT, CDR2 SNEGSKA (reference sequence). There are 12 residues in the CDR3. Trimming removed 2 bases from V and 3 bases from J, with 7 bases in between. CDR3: CSARSLKETQYF. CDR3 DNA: TGCAGTGCTAGATCCCTGAAAGAGACCCAGTACTTC.

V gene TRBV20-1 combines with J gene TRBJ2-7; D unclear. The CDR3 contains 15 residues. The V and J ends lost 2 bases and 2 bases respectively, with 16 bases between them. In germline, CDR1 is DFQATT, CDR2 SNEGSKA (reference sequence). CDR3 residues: CSARYLDHSTYEQYF. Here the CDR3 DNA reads TGCAGTGCTAGATACCTAGATCATTCTACCTACGAGCAGTACTTC.

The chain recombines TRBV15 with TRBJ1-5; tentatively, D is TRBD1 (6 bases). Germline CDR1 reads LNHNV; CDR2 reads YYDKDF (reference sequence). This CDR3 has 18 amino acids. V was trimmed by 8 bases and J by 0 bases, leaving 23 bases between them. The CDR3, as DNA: TGTGCCACCCCCCGCCAGGGGAGTGGGTTATATAGCAATCAGCCCCAGCATTTT. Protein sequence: CATPRQGSGLYSNQPQHF.

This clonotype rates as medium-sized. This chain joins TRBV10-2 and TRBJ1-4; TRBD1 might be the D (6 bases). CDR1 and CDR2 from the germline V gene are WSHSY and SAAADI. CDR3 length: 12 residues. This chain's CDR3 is CASKGANEKLFF. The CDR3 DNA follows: TGCGCGTCGAAGGGGGCTAATGAAAAACTGTTTTTT.

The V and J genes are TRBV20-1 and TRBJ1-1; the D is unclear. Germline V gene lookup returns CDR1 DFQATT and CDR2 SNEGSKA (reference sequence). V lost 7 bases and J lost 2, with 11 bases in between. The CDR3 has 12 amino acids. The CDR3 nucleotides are TGCAGTGTTACCCTTGGAAACACTGAAGCTTTCTTT. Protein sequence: CSVTLGNTEAFF.

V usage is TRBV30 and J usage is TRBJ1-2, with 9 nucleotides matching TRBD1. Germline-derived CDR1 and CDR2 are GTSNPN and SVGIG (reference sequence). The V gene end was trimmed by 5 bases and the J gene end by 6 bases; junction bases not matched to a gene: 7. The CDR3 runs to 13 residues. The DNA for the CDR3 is TGTGCCTGGGACCACAGGGGGCGCGATGGCTACACCTTC. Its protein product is CAWDHRGRDGYTF.